Sequencing of this T cell receptor (beta chain) was carried out in a study of OX40 agonist ivuxolimab in advanced cancers. With regard to this clone: This CDR3 is also generated by other DNA sequences in the sample.

Profiling relied on immunoSEQ multiplex PCR, and the TCRdb table lists in-frame clones only, not all of them. The data show roughly 28,000 clones, with roughly four fifths seen just once and 29% held by the top ten. The CDR3 is made up of 11 amino acids. Trimming cost V 3 bases and J 3 bases, with 6 bases left between them. Germline lookup yields CDR1 DFQATT and CDR2 SNEGSKA (reference sequence). The clonotype comes from an adult with an advanced solid tumor such as melanoma, head and neck, liver or kidney cancer. Material: CD4+ or CD8+ T cells sorted from blood, obtained in a trial of the OX40 agonist ivuxolimab. The rearrangement joins TRBV20-1 to TRBJ2-7, with D hard to call. The CDR3 DNA follows: TGCAGTGCTAGGTGGTACTACGAGCAGTACTTC. This gives the protein CSARWYYEQYF.